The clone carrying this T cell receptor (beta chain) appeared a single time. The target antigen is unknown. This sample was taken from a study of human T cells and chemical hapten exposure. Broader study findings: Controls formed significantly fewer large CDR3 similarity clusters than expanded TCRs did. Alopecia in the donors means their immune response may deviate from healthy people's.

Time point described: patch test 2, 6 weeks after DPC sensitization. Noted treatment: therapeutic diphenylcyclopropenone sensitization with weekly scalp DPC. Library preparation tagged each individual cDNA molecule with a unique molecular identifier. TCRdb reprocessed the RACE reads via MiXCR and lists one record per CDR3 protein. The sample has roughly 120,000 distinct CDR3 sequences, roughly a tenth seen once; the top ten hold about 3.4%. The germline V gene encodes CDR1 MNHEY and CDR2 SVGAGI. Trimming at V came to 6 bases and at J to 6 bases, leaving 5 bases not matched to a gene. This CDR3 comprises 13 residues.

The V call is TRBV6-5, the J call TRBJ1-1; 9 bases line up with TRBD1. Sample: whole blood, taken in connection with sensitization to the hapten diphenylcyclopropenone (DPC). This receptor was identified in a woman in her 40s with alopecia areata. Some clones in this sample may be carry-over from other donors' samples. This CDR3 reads CASRDGTGSEAFF. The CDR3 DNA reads TGTGCCAGCAGGGACGGGACAGGGTCTGAAGCTTTCTTT.